The next 24 T cell receptor beta chains were all read from a single sample in a study of regulatory T cells in long-lasting Graves disease. The authors built TCR beta libraries using iRepertoire HTBI primers and Arm-PCR of CDR3 regions. Via MiXCR, TCRdb re-called the multiplex PCR reads, giving one row per CDR3 protein. The repertoire has 310,000 or so distinct CDR3 sequences, around a fifth of them found once; the top ten carry just under 30%. Specified time point: persistent/refractory GD, antithyroid drugs over 5 years with positive TRAb. TCR sequences were obtained from RNA taken from PBMCs. This sample comprised peripheral blood mononuclear cells (PBMCs), obtained when the disease was refractory, from a patient treated with antithyroid drugs. Receptors were obtained from a female donor with Graves disease.

This chain connects TRBV6-1 to TRBJ1-5; D unclear. V lost 6 bases and J 0 bases, leaving 12 bases between the germline ends. Germline V lookup: CDR1 MNHNS, CDR2 SASEGT. CDR3 length equals 15 residues. The CDR3 region is CASSSTEYSNQPQHF. The CDR3 DNA is TGTGCCAGCAGCTCCACAGAATATAGCAATCAGCCCCAGCATTTT.

This clonotype was seen more than once but under ten times. In nucleotides, the CDR3 is TGCGGGGGGACCGACTACACTGAAGCTTTCTTT. It encodes CGGTDYTEAFF. V gene TRBV29-1 combines with J gene TRBJ1-1; D is perhaps TRBD1 (5 bases). CDR1 is SQVTM and CDR2 is ANQGSEA in the germline V gene. The CDR3 extends over 11 amino acids.

Ten or more counts support this clonotype. The chain carries TRBV3-1 and TRBJ2-5; 9 positions agree with TRBD2. The trim removed 4 bases at V and 4 bases at J, leaving 7 bases unmatched. The CDR3 totals 15 residues. The germline gives CDR1 LGHDT, CDR2 YNNKEL (reference sequence). The CDR3 loop reads CASSLGRAGGETQYF. DNA for the CDR3: TGTGCCAGCAGCCTTGGGCGAGCGGGAGGAGAGACCCAGTACTTC.

The chain couples TRBV15 to TRBJ1-6; weak D call: TRBD1 (6 bases). The germline V gene encodes CDR1 LNHNV and CDR2 YYDKDF (reference sequence). The germline V and J ends were trimmed by 0 bases and 7 bases, with 7 bases remaining between them. The length of the CDR3 is 14 residues. As DNA, the CDR3 is TGTGCCACCAGCAGAGACCAGGGGAATTCACCCCTCCACTTT. Its translation: CATSRDQGNSPLHF.

At least ten counts were recorded for this clonotype. The V call is TRBV2, the J call TRBJ1-1; D not certain. Trimming shortened V by 9 bases and J by 4 bases, and 15 bases separated the two germline ends. CDR1 and CDR2 (germline): SNHLY, FYNNEI. This CDR3 has 13 residues. CDR3 nucleotide sequence: TGTGCCAGTCTCCCACCTTCTCCCACTGAAGCTTTCTTT. Encoded protein: CASLPPSPTEAFF.

A few counts support this clonotype. The chain combines TRBV30 with TRBJ2-7; D is possibly TRBD1 or TRBD2 (5 bases each). This CDR3 region has 14 residues. The V gene's germline CDR1 is GTSNPN and CDR2 SVGIG (reference sequence). V was shortened by 4 bases and J by 7 bases, with 20 bases between the two germline ends. CDR3 nucleotides: TGTGCCTGGATCAGGGCGAATGGGGGAAGTGAGCAGTACTTC. Its translation is CAWIRANGGSEQYF.

This clonotype was detected a few times. V usage is TRBV4-1 and J usage is TRBJ1-6; D gene unclear. This CDR3 is 18 amino acids long. In germline, CDR1 is MGHRA, CDR2 YSYEKL. Trimming cost V 1 base and J 1 base, with 14 bases left between them. CDR3 protein: CASSQVSRPASYNSPLHF. The CDR3 DNA reads as TGCGCCAGCAGCCAAGTGTCCCGCCCGGCTTCCTATAATTCACCCCTCCACTTT.

In this sample, this clonotype turned up many times. The V call is TRBV12-3 or TRBV12-4, the J call TRBJ1-5; D uncertain. The length of the CDR3 is 14 residues. Trimming removed 6 bases at V and 4 bases at J, with 13 bases between. CDR3 in DNA: TGTGCCAGCAGCGCGGTGGTCCAGAATCAGCCCCAGCATTTT. The encoded protein is CASSAVVQNQPQHF.

This clonotype was observed a handful of times. This chain links TRBV7-2 with TRBJ1-2, with 7 bases that match TRBD1. The germline CDR1 and CDR2 sequences are SGHTA and FQGNSA. This CDR3 has 13 amino acids. V was clipped by 4 bases and J by 8 bases; unmatched bases: 7. CDR3 sequence: CASSSSTGPGYTF. As DNA, the CDR3 is TGTGCCAGCAGCTCTTCGACAGGGCCGGGCTACACCTTC.

For the CDR3, the DNA is TGTGCCAGCAGCTTGGAAGGGGGCGAGGAGACCCAGTACTTC. Translation gives CASSLEGGEETQYF. The chain uses TRBV5-6 and TRBJ2-5, with TRBD1 identical over 7 bases. CDR3 size: 14 residues. Trimming took 0 bases from V and 5 from J; bases not matched to a gene: 4. In germline, CDR1 is SGHDT, CDR2 YYEEEE.

At least ten counts were recorded for this clonotype. The rearrangement joins TRBV7-2 to TRBJ1-4; TRBD1 agrees at 9 bases. The trim removed 3 bases at V and 3 bases at J, leaving 8 bases unmatched. Germline values: CDR1 SGHTA, CDR2 FQGNSA. This CDR3 has 17 amino acids. CDR3 sequence: CASSFRGTGFANEKLFF. DNA for the CDR3: TGTGCCAGCAGCTTCCGCGGGACAGGGTTCGCTAATGAAAAACTGTTTTTT.

This clonotype has only a few counts. The V gene is TRBV9, the J gene TRBJ1-5; D uncertain. CDR3 length equals 17 residues. The V gene lost 3 bases and the J gene lost 2 bases, with 18 bases spanning the gap. Per germline, CDR1 SGDLS and CDR2 YYNGEE. CDR3 nucleotides: TGTGCCAGCAGCGCCCTACCCCGTGATGGTCGCAATCAGCCCCAGCATTTT. Its protein product is CASSALPRDGRNQPQHF.

This clonotype appeared a few times. This chain uses TRBV20-1 with TRBJ2-7, with no clear D. V gave up 5 bases and J gave up 4 bases, with 21 bases separating them. CDR3 size: 15 residues. The germline gives CDR1 DFQATT, CDR2 SNEGSKA (reference sequence). CDR3 nucleotides: TGCAGTGCTCCGCAGACCGCCCTAGGGTATTACGAGCAGTACTTC. This translates into CSAPQTALGYYEQYF.

This clonotype was recorded many times. The rearrangement links TRBV28 to TRBJ1-5; D may be TRBD1 (5 bases). Trimming removed 6 bases at V and 2 bases at J, with 17 bases between. This CDR3 is built from 16 residues. Germline lookup yields CDR1 MDHEN and CDR2 SYDVKM. Here the CDR3 reads CASREGTEWGNQPQHF. CDR3 coding DNA: TGTGCCAGCAGAGAAGGGACCGAATGGGGCAATCAGCCCCAGCATTTT.

V gene TRBV30 combines with J gene TRBJ2-5; the D gene is possibly TRBD1 (6 bases). This CDR3 region has 12 residues. The V gene lost 3 bases and the J gene lost 3 bases, with 8 bases spanning the gap. Germline assignment: CDR1 GTSNPN and CDR2 SVGIG (reference sequence). The CDR3: CAWSPGEETQYF. CDR3 DNA sequence: TGTGCCTGGAGCCCAGGGGAAGAGACCCAGTACTTC.

The V and J genes are TRBV6-1 and TRBJ2-2, with TRBD2 identical over 8 bases. Germline V lookup: CDR1 MNHNS, CDR2 SASEGT. This CDR3 has 13 residues. Germline trimming cut 7 bases from V and 6 bases from J; bases unmatched to any gene: 4. CDR3 sequence (DNA): TGTGCCAGCACCCACGGGGGGGCCGGGGAGCTGTTTTTT. This codes for CASTHGGAGELFF.

The rearrangement links TRBV3-1 to TRBJ1-2, with TRBD1 identical over 7 bases. The germline CDR1 and CDR2 sequences are LGHDT and YNNKEL (reference sequence). This CDR3 comprises 14 residues. Losses at the gene ends were 1 base for V and 5 bases for J; bases not matched to a gene: 4. CDR3 bases: TGTGCCAGCAGCCAAGGTACAGGGGTGTATGGCTACACCTTC. Translation gives CASSQGTGVYGYTF.

This clonotype was seen many times. V is TRBV12-3 or TRBV12-4 and J is TRBJ2-3; 12 bases align to TRBD2. The CDR3 loop spans 14 amino acids. The ends lost 7 bases at V and 4 bases at J; junction bases unmatched: 3. As DNA, the CDR3 is TGTGCCAGCAATCTAGCGGGAGGGGCAGATACGCAGTATTTT. Its protein product is CASNLAGGADTQYF.

At least ten counts were recorded for this clonotype. The gene calls are TRBV4-1 and TRBJ1-2; 8 bases agree with TRBD1. V shed 5 bases and J 1 base; nucleotides not matched to a gene: 6. Looked up from germline, CDR1 is MGHRA and CDR2 is YSYEKL. The CDR3 is made up of 15 amino acids. CDR3 nucleotides: TGCGCCAGCAGCTTTGGGACAGGTCGTAACTATGGCTACACCTTC. Its translation: CASSFGTGRNYGYTF.

This clonotype was found many times. V is TRBV2 and J is TRBJ1-2; D remains ambiguous. Deletions cut 1 base from V and 4 bases from J, with 4 bases between. There are 12 residues in the CDR3. Germline V lookup: CDR1 SNHLY, CDR2 FYNNEI. The CDR3 region is CASSEVIYGYTF. CDR3 sequence (DNA): TGTGCCAGCAGTGAAGTTATCTATGGCTACACCTTC.

There are many counts of this clonotype. The chain links TRBV12-3 or TRBV12-4 to TRBJ1-2, with D possibly being TRBD1 (6 bases). Trimming took 6 bases from V and 2 from J, leaving 16 bases between them. The CDR3 runs 15 residues. The CDR3 DNA follows: TGTGCCAGCAGACCCCCAGGGGACGGCAACTATGGCTACACCTTC. This gives the protein CASRPPGDGNYGYTF.

This clonotype has just a few counts. The chain has TRBV24-1 and TRBJ2-7; 8 bases map to TRBD1. Germline V gives CDR1 KGHDR, CDR2 SFDVKD. The CDR3 has 13 residues. Trimming removed 3 bases from V and 7 bases from J; junction bases left unmatched: 4. The CDR3 region is CATSDGRGLEQYF. CDR3 sequence (DNA): TGTGCCACCAGTGATGGCAGGGGGCTTGAGCAGTACTTC.

This clonotype was observed a handful of times. This sequence joins TRBV6-2 or TRBV6-3 and TRBJ1-2; the D is unclear. V was shortened by 4 bases and J by 4 bases, with 7 bases between the two germline ends. Per the germline V gene, CDR1 is MNHEY and CDR2 is SVGEGT. This CDR3 spans 12 amino acids. The CDR3 spells CASSSLPYGYTF. The CDR3, as DNA: TGTGCCAGCAGTTCCCTTCCCTATGGCTACACCTTC.

This clonotype showed up just a few times. A far larger clone lies a single base away; this is likely a read error. The rearrangement joins TRBV14 to TRBJ1-1; D is undetermined. V lost 3 bases to trimming and J lost 1 base, with 9 bases between them. The CDR3 is made up of 14 amino acids. Germline V gene data show CDR1 as SGHDN and CDR2 as FVKESK. This chain's CDR3 is CASSHGRTNTEAFF. The CDR3 DNA reads as TGTGCCAGCAGCCACGGCCGGACGAACACTGAAGCTTTCTTT.